This TCR beta chain stems from a study of cytomegalovirus exposure and HLA in healthy donors. Study findings and constraints: Cytomegalovirus-associated status was assigned to about 150 TCR beta chains.

Researchers ran the PCR with 60 Vbeta and 13 Jbeta primers. Sequenced by immunoSEQ multiplex PCR; TCRdb stores in-frame clones only, minus some. Of roughly 130,000 clones in the sample, around 80% were seen once. This CDR3 contains 15 residues. Germline lookup yields CDR1 SGHDT and CDR2 YYEEEE. V dropped 4 bases and J dropped 6; count of bases not matched to a gene: 6. Worth noting for this clone: Its antigen is not identified.

The receptor was derived from a man between 18 and 35 years old in good health and CMV-seronegative. This chain links TRBV5-6 with TRBJ2-7; 14 bases map to TRBD2. Sequencing was carried out using PBMCs. CDR3 DNA: TGTGCCAGCAGCAGGGGACTAGCGGGAGTAGGCGAGCAGTACTTC. Its translation: CASSRGLAGVGEQYF.